The rows below give T cell receptor beta chains drawn from one sample of a study of blood T cells in healthy people across ages. TCRdb re-analysed the 5' RACE reads in MiXCR, keeping a single row per CDR3 protein. Here the sample spans hundreds of thousands of distinct CDR3 sequences, more than 35% being singletons. Specimen: blood. The receptors here all came from an older man in good health. Both conserved end residues are part of each CDR3. Fields, in order: clone size, D gene, J gene, V gene, CDR3 length, CDR3 DNA, CDR3 protein. D genes are given only for firm matches. Only some rows state a clone size, as once, few, many or a class for expanded clones.

few - TRBJ2-3 TRBV7-2 14 TGTGCCAGCAGCTTAGGGCGTACGGCAGATACGCAGTATTTT CASSLGRTADTQYF
many - TRBJ1-6 TRBV5-1 15 TGCGCCAGCAGCTTTGACCCTTCCACGAATTCACCCCTCCACTTT CASSFDPSTNSPLHF
- - TRBJ2-4 TRBV12-3/TRBV12-4 14 TGTGCCAGCAGTTCCCCGGGACGGAAAAACATTCAGTACTTC CASSSPGRKNIQYF
many - TRBJ2-1 TRBV20-1 14 TGCAGTGCTAGACCGGGACGAACCCGAGGCGAGCAGTTCTTC CSARPGRTRGEQFF
- - TRBJ2-5 TRBV28 11 TGTGCCAGCAGGGTGAGGGGGGAGCAGTACTTC CASRVRGEQYF
- TRBD2 TRBJ2-5 TRBV7-9 19 TGTGCCAGCAGCCTGCTCGGCGGACTAGCGGGAGCCGAACAAGAGACCCAGTACTTC CASSLLGGLAGAEQETQYF
few TRBD2 TRBJ2-2 TRBV5-1 16 TGCGCCAGCAGCTTGACCGGGAGGATCGCTACCGGGGAGCTGTTTTTT CASSLTGRIATGELFF
- - TRBJ2-1 TRBV4-3 18 TGCGCCAGCAGCCAGGTGCTGGGCAGGGAGATCTCCTACAATGAGCAGTTCTTC CASSQVLGREISYNEQFF
few TRBD1 TRBJ1-1 TRBV10-3 16 TGTGCCATCAGTGAACTTCCAGGGGGCGCGAACACTGAAGCTTTCTTT CAISELPGGANTEAFF
- TRBD1 TRBJ1-4 TRBV4-3 15 TGCGCCAGCAGCCAATGGGACAGGGCGAATGAAAAACTGTTTTTT CASSQWDRANEKLFF
few TRBD1 TRBJ2-7 TRBV13 14 TGTGCCAGCAGCCAACAGGGGTTTCGCTACGAGCAGTACTTC CASSQQGFRYEQYF
- TRBD1 TRBJ2-7 TRBV5-1 16 TGCGCCAGCAGCTCAGCCGCCGGGACAGGGGTTAACGAGCAGTACTTC CASSSAAGTGVNEQYF
- - TRBJ2-1 TRBV20-1 14 TGCAGTGCTAGGACAGGAAGGGGTTACAATGAGCAGTTCTTC CSARTGRGYNEQFF
- - TRBJ1-5 TRBV20-1 16 TGCAGTGCTAGAGGGCAGGTAGGACAGAGCAATCAGCCCCGGCATTTT CSARGQVGQSNQPRHF